A single T cell receptor beta chain is shown here with its context. V lost 0 bases to trimming and J lost 7 bases, with 11 bases between them. Germline CDR1 is SGDLS and CDR2 is YYNGEE. The CDR3 loop spans 14 amino acids. Clones were sequenced by immunoSEQ multiplex PCR, and TCRdb holds only the in-frame ones, with some missing. The table has 65,000 to 95,000 clones, about three quarters seen once. This entry comes from a study of blood T cell repertoires in COVID-19. Study-level information: From T cells, B-cell-depleted T cells, or PBMCs came the material, which was cDNA or gDNA.

The chain couples TRBV9 to TRBJ1-5, with a weak D call TRBD1 (5 bases). The sequencing sample was made of peripheral blood. This receptor was obtained from a man aged 50-59 years with active or convalescent COVID-19. In DNA form, the CDR3 reads TGTGCCAGCAGCGTAGCTGGGGGGAACCAGCCCCAGCATTTT. Protein: CASSVAGGNQPQHF.